Each of the 28 T cell receptor beta chains below was sequenced from the same sample in a study of T cell responses to AZD1222 COVID-19 vaccine. The repertoire was sequenced with immunoSEQ multiplex PCR; TCRdb's copy has only in-frame clones and lacks some. The sample lists approximately 94,000 clones; around 87% were seen once. Sequencing was performed on peripheral blood, taken on day 0 of MenACWY control vaccination. All receptors come from an adult in good health.

V usage is TRBV3-1 (or the pseudogene TRBV3-2) and J usage is TRBJ1-3, with D tentatively TRBD1 (5 bases). The CDR3 spans 16 residues. Trimming removed 0 bases at V and 5 bases at J, with 14 bases between. Germline V gene data show CDR1 as LGHDT and CDR2 as YNNKEL (reference sequence). The CDR3 region is CASSQDWRGSRNTIYF. CDR3 coding DNA: TGTGCCAGCAGCCAAGATTGGCGGGGCTCCAGAAACACCATATATTTT.

This clone has a single count. The V call is TRBV6-5, the J call TRBJ2-7; 11 nucleotides agree with TRBD1. Germline V gene sequence: CDR1 MNHEY, CDR2 SVGAGI. Trimming removed 9 bases from V and 4 bases from J; junction bases left unmatched: 11. The CDR3 covers 15 residues. The CDR3 protein is CASVPGTGGPYEQYF. The CDR3, as DNA: TGTGCCAGTGTTCCCGGGACAGGGGGACCATACGAGCAGTACTTC.

The V gene is TRBV4-3, the J gene TRBJ1-2; D may be TRBD1 (6 bases). The CDR3 sequence is 15 residues long. The V gene's germline CDR1 is LGHNA and CDR2 YSLEER. V was shortened by 0 bases and J by 5 bases, with 13 bases between the two germline ends. CDR3 region: CASSQDQQGKYGYTF. The CDR3 nucleotides are TGCGCCAGCAGCCAAGATCAACAGGGAAAGTATGGCTACACCTTC.

This chain links TRBV9 with TRBJ2-7, with TRBD1 matching over 10 bases. CDR1 is SGDLS, CDR2 YYNGEE, per germline. The CDR3 runs to 14 residues. The V gene end was trimmed by 0 bases and the J gene end by 5 bases; junction bases not matched to a gene: 2. CDR3 DNA sequence: TGTGCCAGCAGCGTAGGGGACAGGGGTCACGAGCAGTACTTC. Its translation: CASSVGDRGHEQYF.

The chain joins TRBV28 to TRBJ1-4; 11 bases match TRBD1. Germline lookup yields CDR1 MDHEN and CDR2 SYDVKM. With V trimmed by 5 bases and J by 8 bases, 7 bases remained unmatched. The CDR3 contains 15 residues. This CDR3 is CASSGTGGRGEKLFF. In DNA form, the CDR3 reads TGTGCCAGCAGTGGGACAGGGGGACGTGGCGAAAAACTGTTTTTT.

The V gene is TRBV10-1, the J gene TRBJ2-4; a weak D match, TRBD2 (6 bases). The CDR3 loop spans 13 amino acids. V lost 0 bases and J lost 9, with 9 bases in between. Germline lookup yields CDR1 WNHNN and CDR2 SYGVQD (reference sequence). The CDR3 DNA reads TGCGCCAGCAGTGAGTCGGGGGGAGTCATTCAGTACTTC. This gives the protein CASSESGGVIQYF.

The chain uses TRBV6-2 or TRBV6-3 and TRBJ2-3; TRBD2 aligns across 8 bases. V shed 0 bases, J shed 6 bases, and the junction held 11 bases outside the gene matches. The CDR3 runs 17 residues. CDR1 is MNHEY and CDR2 is SVGEGT in the germline V gene. CDR3 coding DNA: TGTGCCAGCAGTTACTCCCCTCAAGCGGGGGTTTTGGATACGCAGTATTTT. It encodes CASSYSPQAGVLDTQYF.

The chain recombines TRBV14 with TRBJ2-7; D is undetermined. The CDR3 extends over 13 amino acids. V was cut by 1 base and J by 6 bases, with 10 bases left in between. Germline assignment: CDR1 SGHDN and CDR2 FVKESK. This CDR3 reads CASSQVVGAEQYF. As DNA, the CDR3 is TGTGCCAGCAGCCAAGTTGTGGGTGCCGAGCAGTACTTC.

The chain uses TRBV18 and TRBJ2-7; no reliable D call. The CDR3 is made up of 14 amino acids. In germline, CDR1 is KGHSH, CDR2 LQKENI. V lost 2 bases to trimming and J lost 2 bases, with 10 bases between them. The CDR3 sequence: CASSPSYSTYEQYF. Written as DNA, the CDR3 is TGTGCCAGCTCACCATCTTACAGTACCTACGAGCAGTACTTC. The variable domain in full, completed from reference TRBV18 and TRBJ2-7, reads NAGVMQNPRHLVRRRGQEARLRCSPMKGHSHVYWYRQLPEEGLKFMVYLQKENIIDESGMPKERFSAEFPKEGPSILRIQQVVRGDSAAYFCASSPSYSTYEQYFGPGTRLTVT.

This chain connects TRBV4-3 to TRBJ2-2, with 9 bases that match TRBD2. The V gene end was trimmed by 4 bases and the J gene end by 4 bases; junction bases not matched to a gene: 1. The CDR3 has 14 amino acids. The germline gives CDR1 LGHNA, CDR2 YSLEER. Written as DNA, the CDR3 is TGCGCCAGCAGCCTACTAGCGGGCACCGGGGAGCTGTTTTTT. Its translation: CASSLLAGTGELFF.

V and J are TRBV19 and TRBJ2-1; no clear D gene. Per the germline V gene, CDR1 is LNHDA and CDR2 is SQIVND (reference sequence). The CDR3 totals 15 residues. V was clipped by 4 bases and J by 0 bases, with 10 bases between them. The CDR3: CASSTAHSSYNEQFF. DNA for the CDR3: TGTGCCAGTAGTACTGCTCACAGCTCCTACAATGAGCAGTTCTTC.

The chain employs TRBV9 and TRBJ1-2; D is ambiguous. V dropped 3 bases and J dropped 8 bases, with 8 bases sitting between them. The CDR3 totals 11 residues. The germline CDR1 and CDR2 sequences are SGDLS and YYNGEE. The chain's CDR3 is CASSGDTGYTF. CDR3 nucleotide sequence: TGTGCCAGCAGCGGCGACACAGGCTACACCTTC.

The genes are TRBV28 and TRBJ2-7; a weak D match, TRBD2 (6 bases). Trimming took 6 bases from V and 0 from J, leaving 9 bases between them. CDR1 is MDHEN, CDR2 SYDVKM, per germline. The CDR3 contains 13 residues. The CDR3 loop reads CASRVGSSYEQYF. CDR3 bases: TGTGCCAGCAGGGTCGGGAGCTCCTACGAGCAGTACTTC.

This chain links TRBV4-1 with TRBJ2-1, with D possibly TRBD2 on 5 matching bases. Trimming cost V 1 base and J 8 bases, with 15 bases left between them. This CDR3 spans 15 amino acids. The V gene's germline CDR1 is MGHRA and CDR2 YSYEKL. The CDR3 spells CASSQGGLGVDEQFF. In DNA, the CDR3 is TGCGCCAGCAGCCAAGGTGGTCTCGGGGTGGATGAGCAGTTCTTC.

This chain uses TRBV11-2 with TRBJ2-3; no reliable D call. Per germline, CDR1 SGHAT and CDR2 FQNNGV. The CDR3 runs 14 residues. V gave up 1 base and J gave up 6 bases, with 11 bases separating them. The DNA for the CDR3 is TGTGCCAGCAGCTTAGGGGGTAATCGGGATACGCAGTATTTT. Its translation is CASSLGGNRDTQYF.

CDR3: CSVAPQRSSDTQYF. In nucleotides, the CDR3 is TGCAGCGTTGCCCCCCAGAGGTCTTCAGATACGCAGTATTTT. The J gene is TRBJ2-3, the V gene TRBV29-1, with unresolved D. The germline gives CDR1 SQVTM, CDR2 ANQGSEA. The CDR3 is 14 residues long. Trimming removed 4 bases from V and 4 bases from J, with 15 bases in between.

A single count supports this clone. The chain has TRBV2 and TRBJ2-7; D ambiguous. Between the trimmed V and J ends, which lost 3 bases and 2 bases, there was a span of 17 bases. Germline V gene data show CDR1 as SNHLY and CDR2 as FYNNEI. This CDR3 has 16 amino acids. CDR3 protein: CASSEGTDSATYEQYF. The CDR3, as DNA: TGTGCCAGCAGTGAGGGTACGGATTCCGCGACCTACGAGCAGTACTTC.

The genes are TRBV5-4 and TRBJ2-4, with 10 nucleotides matching TRBD1. The CDR3 is 13 amino acids. The V gene's germline CDR1 is SGHNT and CDR2 YYREEE (reference sequence). V shed 3 bases and J 6 bases; nucleotides not matched to a gene: 0. The CDR3 here is CASSWDRGNIQYF. For the CDR3, the DNA is TGTGCCAGCAGCTGGGACAGGGGAAACATTCAGTACTTC.

The rearrangement uses TRBV7-3 and TRBJ2-5, with D perhaps given as TRBD1 or TRBD2 (7 bases each). CDR3 length equals 15 residues. V was cut by 5 bases and J by 5 bases, with 18 bases left in between. The germline V gene has CDR1 SGHTA and CDR2 FQGTGA. CDR3 residues: CASSPQGGARETQYF. CDR3 in DNA: TGTGCCAGCAGCCCTCAGGGGGGGGCGAGGGAGACCCAGTACTTC.

In regard to this clone: The sample holds other DNA sequences that translate to the same CDR3. In DNA form, the CDR3 reads TGCAGTGCGAGAACCAGCAATGAGCAGTTCTTC. This gives the protein CSARTSNEQFF. V and J are TRBV20-1 and TRBJ2-1; no clear D. V shed 6 bases and J shed 6 bases, with 9 bases lying between them. Germline V gene data show CDR1 as DFQATT and CDR2 as SNEGSKA (reference sequence). This CDR3 comprises 11 residues.

The V and J genes are TRBV14 and TRBJ2-1, with D perhaps matching TRBD1 (6 bases). The germline V and J ends were trimmed by 2 bases and 4 bases, with 9 bases remaining between them. The V gene's germline CDR1 is SGHDN and CDR2 FVKESK. The CDR3 extends over 14 amino acids. The CDR3 nucleotides read TGTGCCAGCAGCCAAACAGGGCTATACAATGAGCAGTTCTTC. This encodes CASSQTGLYNEQFF. The full variable domain, with the rest looked up from reference TRBV14 and TRBJ2-1, is EAGVTQFPSHSVIEKGQTVTLRCDPISGHDNLYWYRRVMGKEIKFLLHFVKESKQDESGMPNNRFLAERTGGTYSTLKVQPAELEDSGVYFCASSQTGLYNEQFFGPGTRLTVL.

The chain joins TRBV4-2 to TRBJ2-7, with TRBD2 matching over 7 bases. The V gene end was trimmed by 1 base and the J gene end by 5 bases; junction bases not matched to a gene: 8. Germline V gives CDR1 LGHNA, CDR2 YNFKEQ. The CDR3 covers 15 residues. In nucleotides, the CDR3 is TGTGCCAGCAGCCAAGTGGGCGGGAGTCCCAACGAGCAGTACTTC. Its translation is CASSQVGGSPNEQYF.

This clone was seen a few times. The chain combines TRBV6-5 with TRBJ1-1, with D tentatively TRBD1 (6 bases). The CDR3 runs 14 residues. Trimming left V 5 bases short and J 6 bases short, with 16 bases between. Germline V gene lookup returns CDR1 MNHEY and CDR2 SVGAGI. CDR3 sequence reads: CASSRTVAQAEAFF. The CDR3 DNA sequence: TGTGCCAGCAGTCGGACAGTTGCCCAGGCTGAAGCTTTCTTT.

This chain connects TRBV11-2 to TRBJ2-7; TRBD1 matches at 8 bases. V gave up 0 bases and J gave up 1 base; unmatched junction bases: 2. Germline V gene lookup returns CDR1 SGHAT and CDR2 FQNNGV. CDR3 length equals 15 residues. The CDR3 nucleotides are TGTGCCAGCAGCTTAGATGGGACAGGTTCCTACGAGCAGTACTTC. Its translation is CASSLDGTGSYEQYF.

V usage is TRBV9 and J usage is TRBJ2-3, with no clear D. The germline V gene encodes CDR1 SGDLS and CDR2 YYNGEE. The germline V and J ends were trimmed by 0 bases and 1 base, with 9 bases remaining between them. The CDR3 has 15 residues. Written as DNA, the CDR3 is TGTGCCAGCAGCGTAGCCCCCGCCCGCACAGATACGCAGTATTTT. Translated: CASSVAPARTDTQYF. Full variable domain (missing parts from reference TRBV9 and TRBJ2-3): DSGVTQTPKHLITATGQRVTLRCSPRSGDLSVYWYQQSLDQGLQFLIQYYNGEERAKGNILERFSAQQFPDLHSELNLSSLELGDSALYFCASSVAPARTDTQYFGPGTRLTVL.

The rearrangement uses TRBV28 and TRBJ2-7; no definite D call. CDR3 size: 12 residues. Germline CDR1 reads MDHEN; CDR2 reads SYDVKM. The V end lost 2 bases, the J end lost 3 bases, and 5 bases lay between the germline ends. This chain's CDR3 is CASSLRNYEQYF. The DNA of the CDR3 is TGTGCCAGCAGTTTACGGAACTACGAGCAGTACTTC.

This chain uses TRBV3-1 (or the pseudogene TRBV3-2) with TRBJ2-4; no firm D call. The CDR3 is made up of 13 amino acids. The germline V and J ends were trimmed by 3 bases and 11 bases, with 14 bases remaining between them. Germline V gene sequence: CDR1 LGHDT, CDR2 YNNKEL (reference sequence). This CDR3 is CASSQDGGILQYF. CDR3 in DNA: TGTGCCAGCAGCCAGGACGGCGGTATCCTTCAGTACTTC.

The chain links TRBV29-1 to TRBJ1-1; D gene ambiguous. This CDR3 comprises 15 residues. Trimming removed 4 bases at V and 6 bases at J, with 21 bases between. From germline, CDR1 is SQVTM and CDR2 ANQGSEA. In DNA form, the CDR3 reads TGCAGCGTTGCGGAACCCCGGGCTGGAGGTGCTGAAGCTTTCTTT. Encoded protein: CSVAEPRAGGAEAFF.